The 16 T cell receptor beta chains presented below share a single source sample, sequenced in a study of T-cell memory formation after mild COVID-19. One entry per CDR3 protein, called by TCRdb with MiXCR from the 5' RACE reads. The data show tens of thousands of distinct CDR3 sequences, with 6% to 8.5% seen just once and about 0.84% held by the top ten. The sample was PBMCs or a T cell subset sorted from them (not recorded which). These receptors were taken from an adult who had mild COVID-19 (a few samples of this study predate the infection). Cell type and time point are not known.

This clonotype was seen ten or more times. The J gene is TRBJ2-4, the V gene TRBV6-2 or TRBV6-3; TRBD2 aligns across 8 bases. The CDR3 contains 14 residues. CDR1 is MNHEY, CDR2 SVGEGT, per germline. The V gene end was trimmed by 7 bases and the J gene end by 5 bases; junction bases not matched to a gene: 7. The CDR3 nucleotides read TGTGCCAGCACCCAGAGCGGGAGTCAAAACATTCAGTACTTC. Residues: CASTQSGSQNIQYF.

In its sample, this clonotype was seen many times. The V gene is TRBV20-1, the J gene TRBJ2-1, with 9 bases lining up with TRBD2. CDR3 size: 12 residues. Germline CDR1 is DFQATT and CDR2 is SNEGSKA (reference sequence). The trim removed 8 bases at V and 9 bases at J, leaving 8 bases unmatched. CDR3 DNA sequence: TGCAGTAGTAGCGGGGGAAGGTTTGAGCAGTTCTTC. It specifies CSSSGGRFEQFF.

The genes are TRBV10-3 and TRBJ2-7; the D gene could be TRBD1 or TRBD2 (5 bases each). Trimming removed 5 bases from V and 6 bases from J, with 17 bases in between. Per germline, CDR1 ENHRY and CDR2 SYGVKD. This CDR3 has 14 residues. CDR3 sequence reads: CAISSGTKGIEQYF. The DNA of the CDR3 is TGTGCCATCAGTTCCGGGACCAAAGGGATCGAGCAGTACTTC.

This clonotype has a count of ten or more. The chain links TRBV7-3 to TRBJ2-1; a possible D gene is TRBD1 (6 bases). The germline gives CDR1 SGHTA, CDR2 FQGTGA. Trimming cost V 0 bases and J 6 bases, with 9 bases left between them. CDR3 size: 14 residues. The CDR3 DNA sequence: TGTGCCAGCAGCTTAACGACAGGACTCAATGAGCAGTTCTTC. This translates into CASSLTTGLNEQFF. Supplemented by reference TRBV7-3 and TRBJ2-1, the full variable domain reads GAGVSQTPSNKVTEKGKYVELRCDPISGHTALYWYRQSLGQGPEFLIYFQGTGAADDSGLPNDRFFAVRPEGSVSTLKIQRTERGDSAVYLCASSLTTGLNEQFFGPGTRLTVL.

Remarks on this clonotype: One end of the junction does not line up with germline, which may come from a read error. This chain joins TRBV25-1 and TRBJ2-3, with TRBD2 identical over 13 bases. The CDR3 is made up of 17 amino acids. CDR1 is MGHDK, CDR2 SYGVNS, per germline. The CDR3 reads CASSRRTSGGAGDMQYF. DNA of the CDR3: TGTGCCAGCAGTCGCCGAACTAGCGGGGGGGCCGGAGATATGCAGTATTTT.

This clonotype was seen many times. The CDR3 DNA reads as TGCGCCAGCAGCTTGGCGTGGGACTATGGCTACACCTTC. Protein product: CASSLAWDYGYTF. V and J are TRBV5-1 and TRBJ1-2; D gene unclear. CDR3 length equals 13 residues. V was trimmed by 0 bases and J by 3 bases, leaving 6 bases between them. Germline assignment: CDR1 SGHRS and CDR2 YFSETQ.

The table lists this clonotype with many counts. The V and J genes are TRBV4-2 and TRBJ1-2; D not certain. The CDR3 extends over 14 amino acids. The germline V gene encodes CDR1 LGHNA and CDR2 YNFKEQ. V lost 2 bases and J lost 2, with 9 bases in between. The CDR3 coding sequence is TGTGCCAGCAGCCAATCCGGCAGCAACTATGGCTACACCTTC. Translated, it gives CASSQSGSNYGYTF.

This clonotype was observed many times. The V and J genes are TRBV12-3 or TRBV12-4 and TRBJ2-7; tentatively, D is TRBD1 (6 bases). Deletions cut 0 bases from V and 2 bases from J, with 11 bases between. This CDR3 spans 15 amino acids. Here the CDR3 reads CASSLALTGAYEQYF. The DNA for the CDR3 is TGTGCCAGCAGTTTAGCTCTGACAGGCGCCTACGAGCAGTACTTC.

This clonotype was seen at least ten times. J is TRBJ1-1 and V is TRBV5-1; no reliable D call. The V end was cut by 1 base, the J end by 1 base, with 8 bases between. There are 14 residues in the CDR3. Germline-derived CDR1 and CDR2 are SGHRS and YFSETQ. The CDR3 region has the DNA TGCGCCAGCAGCTTGTTTGTCGAGAACACTGAAGCTTTCTTT. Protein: CASSLFVENTEAFF.

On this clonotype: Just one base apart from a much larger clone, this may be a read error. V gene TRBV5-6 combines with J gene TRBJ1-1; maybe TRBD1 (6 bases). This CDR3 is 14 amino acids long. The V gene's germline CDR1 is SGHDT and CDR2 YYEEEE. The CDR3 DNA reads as TGTTCCAGCAGCTTGCGGGGGCAGAACACTGAAGCTTTCTTT. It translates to CSSSLRGQNTEAFF.

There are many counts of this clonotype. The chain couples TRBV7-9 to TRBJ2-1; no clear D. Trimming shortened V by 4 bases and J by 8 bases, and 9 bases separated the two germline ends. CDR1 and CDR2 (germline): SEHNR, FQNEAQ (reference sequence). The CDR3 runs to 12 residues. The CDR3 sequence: CASSWEFHEQFF. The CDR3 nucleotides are TGTGCCAGCAGCTGGGAATTCCATGAGCAGTTCTTC.

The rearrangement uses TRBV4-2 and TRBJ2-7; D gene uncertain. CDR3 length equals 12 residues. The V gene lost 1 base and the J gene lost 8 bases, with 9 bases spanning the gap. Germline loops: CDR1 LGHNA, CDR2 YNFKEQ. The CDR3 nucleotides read TGTGCCAGCAGCCAAGTGCCGGCCAAGCAGTACTTC. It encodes CASSQVPAKQYF.

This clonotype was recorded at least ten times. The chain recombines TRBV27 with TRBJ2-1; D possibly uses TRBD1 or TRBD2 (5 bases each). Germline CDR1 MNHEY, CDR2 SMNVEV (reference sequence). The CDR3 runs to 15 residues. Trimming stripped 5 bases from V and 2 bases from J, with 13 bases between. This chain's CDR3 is CASSTPRDPYNEQFF. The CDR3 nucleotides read TGTGCCAGCAGTACGCCCAGGGACCCCTACAATGAGCAGTTCTTC.

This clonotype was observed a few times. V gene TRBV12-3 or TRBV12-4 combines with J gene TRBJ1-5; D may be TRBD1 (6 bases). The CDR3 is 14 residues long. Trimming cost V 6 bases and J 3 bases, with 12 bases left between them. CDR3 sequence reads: CASSPLGANQPQHF. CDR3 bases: TGTGCCAGCAGCCCCCTGGGGGCCAATCAGCCCCAGCATTTT.

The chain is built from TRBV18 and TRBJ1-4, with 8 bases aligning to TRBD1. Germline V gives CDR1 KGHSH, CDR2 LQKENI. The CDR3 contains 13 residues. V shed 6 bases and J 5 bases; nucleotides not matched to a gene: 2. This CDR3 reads CASSRTGNEKLFF. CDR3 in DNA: TGTGCCAGCTCTCGGACAGGGAATGAAAAACTGTTTTTT.

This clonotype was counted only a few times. CDR3 amino acids: CASRFRGSGANVLTF. The CDR3 bases are TGTGCCAGCAGATTCAGGGGATCAGGGGCCAACGTCCTGACTTTC. V gene TRBV6-6 combines with J gene TRBJ2-6, with D possibly TRBD1 on 6 matching bases. This CDR3 is 15 amino acids long. The germline V gene encodes CDR1 MNHNY and CDR2 SVGAGI (reference sequence). V lost 6 bases and J lost 4, with 13 bases in between.